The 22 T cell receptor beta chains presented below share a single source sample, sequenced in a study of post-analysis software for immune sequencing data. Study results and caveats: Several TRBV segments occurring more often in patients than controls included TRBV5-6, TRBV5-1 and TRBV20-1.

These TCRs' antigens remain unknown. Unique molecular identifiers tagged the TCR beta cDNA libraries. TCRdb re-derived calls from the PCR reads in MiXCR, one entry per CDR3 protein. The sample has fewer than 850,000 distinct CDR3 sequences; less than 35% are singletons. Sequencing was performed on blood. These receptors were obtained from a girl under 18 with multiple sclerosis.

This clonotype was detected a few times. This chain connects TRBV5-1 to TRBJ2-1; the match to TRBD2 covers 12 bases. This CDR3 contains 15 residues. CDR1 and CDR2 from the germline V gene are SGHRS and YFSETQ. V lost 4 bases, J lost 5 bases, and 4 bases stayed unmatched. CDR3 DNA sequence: TGCGCCAGCAGCGCTGGACTAGCGGGGAACAATGAGCAGTTCTTC. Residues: CASSAGLAGNNEQFF.

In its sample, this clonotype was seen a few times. CDR3 coding DNA: TGTGCCAGCAGCGTACACCCGGCTAAAAACATTCAGTACTTC. It translates to CASSVHPAKNIQYF. V usage is TRBV9 and J usage is TRBJ2-4; unclear D gene. Germline V lookup: CDR1 SGDLS, CDR2 YYNGEE. The CDR3 contains 14 residues. The V end lost 1 base, the J end lost 4 bases, and 9 bases lay between the germline ends.

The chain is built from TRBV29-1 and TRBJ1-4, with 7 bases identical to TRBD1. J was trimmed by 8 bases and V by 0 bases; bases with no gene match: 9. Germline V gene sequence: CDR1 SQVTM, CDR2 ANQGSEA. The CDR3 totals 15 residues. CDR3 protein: CSVEDQTGRQEKLFF. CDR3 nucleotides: TGCAGCGTTGAAGATCAGACAGGGAGGCAGGAAAAACTGTTTTTT.

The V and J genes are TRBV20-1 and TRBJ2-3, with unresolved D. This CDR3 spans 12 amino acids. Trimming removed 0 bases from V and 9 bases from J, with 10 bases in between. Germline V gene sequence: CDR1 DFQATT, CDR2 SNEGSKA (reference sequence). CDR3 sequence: CSARDGLVTQYF. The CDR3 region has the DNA TGCAGTGCTAGAGATGGGCTAGTGACGCAGTATTTT.

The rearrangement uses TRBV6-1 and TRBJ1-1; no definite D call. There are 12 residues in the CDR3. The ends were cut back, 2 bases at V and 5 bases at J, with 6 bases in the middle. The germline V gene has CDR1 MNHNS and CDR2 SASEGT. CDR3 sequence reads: CASSEYGTEAFF. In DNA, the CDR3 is TGTGCCAGCAGTGAATACGGGACTGAAGCTTTCTTT.

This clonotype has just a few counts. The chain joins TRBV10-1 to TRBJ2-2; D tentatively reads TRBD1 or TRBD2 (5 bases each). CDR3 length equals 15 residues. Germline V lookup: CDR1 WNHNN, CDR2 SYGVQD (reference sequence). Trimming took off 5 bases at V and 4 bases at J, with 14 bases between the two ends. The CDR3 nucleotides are TGCGCCAGCAGTACGAGCGGAAGGGGCACCGGGGAGCTGTTTTTT. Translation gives CASSTSGRGTGELFF.

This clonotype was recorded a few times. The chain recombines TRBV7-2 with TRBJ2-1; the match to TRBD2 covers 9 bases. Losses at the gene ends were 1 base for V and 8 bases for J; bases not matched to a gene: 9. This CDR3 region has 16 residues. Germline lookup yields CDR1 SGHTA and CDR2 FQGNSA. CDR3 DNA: TGTGCCAGCAGCTTAGGTATCCTAGCGGGGATGGATGAGCAGTTCTTC. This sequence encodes CASSLGILAGMDEQFF.

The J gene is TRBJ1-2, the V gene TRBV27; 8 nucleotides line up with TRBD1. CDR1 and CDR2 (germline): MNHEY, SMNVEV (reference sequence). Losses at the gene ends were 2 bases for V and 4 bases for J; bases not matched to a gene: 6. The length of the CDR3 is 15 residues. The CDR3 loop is CASSLNQGAGYGYTF. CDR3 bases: TGTGCCAGCAGTTTAAATCAGGGGGCCGGCTATGGCTACACCTTC.

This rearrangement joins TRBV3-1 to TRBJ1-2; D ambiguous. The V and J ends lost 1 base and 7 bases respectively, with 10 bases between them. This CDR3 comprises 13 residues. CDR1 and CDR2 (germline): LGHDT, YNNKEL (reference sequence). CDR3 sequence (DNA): TGTGCCAGCAGCCAAGTGGGGTTGTCTGGCTACACCTTC. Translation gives CASSQVGLSGYTF.

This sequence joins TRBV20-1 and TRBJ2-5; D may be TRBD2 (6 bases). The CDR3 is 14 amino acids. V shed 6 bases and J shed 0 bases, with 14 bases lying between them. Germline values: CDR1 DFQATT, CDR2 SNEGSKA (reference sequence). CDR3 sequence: CSAGLARYQETQYF. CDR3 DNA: TGCAGTGCCGGGCTAGCGAGGTACCAAGAGACCCAGTACTTC.

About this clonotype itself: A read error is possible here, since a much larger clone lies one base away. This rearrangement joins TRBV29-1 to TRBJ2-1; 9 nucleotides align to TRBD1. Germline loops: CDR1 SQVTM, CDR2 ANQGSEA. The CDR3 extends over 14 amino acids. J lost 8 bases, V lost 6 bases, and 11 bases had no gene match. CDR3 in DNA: TGCAGCGTCGCCGGGACAGGGATGAGCTATGAGCAGTTCTTC. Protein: CSVAGTGMSYEQFF.

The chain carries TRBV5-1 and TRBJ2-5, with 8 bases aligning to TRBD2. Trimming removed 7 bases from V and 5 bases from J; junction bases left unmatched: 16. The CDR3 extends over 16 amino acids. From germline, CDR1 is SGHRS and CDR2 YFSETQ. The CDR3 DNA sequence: TGCGCCAGCGCAGACGCCCTCTTTTCGGGAGGGGAGACCCAGTACTTC. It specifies CASADALFSGGETQYF.

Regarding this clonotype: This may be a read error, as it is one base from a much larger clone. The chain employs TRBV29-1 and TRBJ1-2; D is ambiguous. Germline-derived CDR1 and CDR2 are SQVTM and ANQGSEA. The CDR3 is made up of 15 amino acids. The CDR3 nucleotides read TGCGGCGTTGCCCCCCTTTCGGGGAGGGTTAAGGGCTACACCTTC. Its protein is CGVAPLSGRVKGYTF.

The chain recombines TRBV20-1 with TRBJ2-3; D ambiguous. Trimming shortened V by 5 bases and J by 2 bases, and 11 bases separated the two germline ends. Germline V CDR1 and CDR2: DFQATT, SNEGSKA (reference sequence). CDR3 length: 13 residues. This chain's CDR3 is CSAATESTDTQYF. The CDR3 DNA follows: TGCAGTGCTGCTACAGAATCCACAGATACGCAGTATTTT.

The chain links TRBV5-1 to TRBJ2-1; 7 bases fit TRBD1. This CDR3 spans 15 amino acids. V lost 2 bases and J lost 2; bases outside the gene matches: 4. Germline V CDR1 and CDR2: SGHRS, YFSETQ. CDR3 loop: CASSLQGPPYNEQFF. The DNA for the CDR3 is TGCGCCAGCAGCTTACAGGGGCCCCCCTACAATGAGCAGTTCTTC.

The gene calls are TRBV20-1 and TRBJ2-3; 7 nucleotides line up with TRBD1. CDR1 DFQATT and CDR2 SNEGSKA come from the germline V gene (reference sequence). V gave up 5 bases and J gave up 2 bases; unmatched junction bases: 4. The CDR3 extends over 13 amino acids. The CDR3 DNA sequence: TGCAGTGCTGGGGACAGTAACACAGATACGCAGTATTTT. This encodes CSAGDSNTDTQYF.

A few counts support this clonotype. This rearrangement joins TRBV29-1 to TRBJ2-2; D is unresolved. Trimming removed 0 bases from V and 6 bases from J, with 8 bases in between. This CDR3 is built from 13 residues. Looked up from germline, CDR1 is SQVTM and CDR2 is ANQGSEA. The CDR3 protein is CSVEEGRAGELFF. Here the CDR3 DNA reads TGCAGCGTTGAAGAGGGTCGGGCCGGGGAGCTGTTTTTT.

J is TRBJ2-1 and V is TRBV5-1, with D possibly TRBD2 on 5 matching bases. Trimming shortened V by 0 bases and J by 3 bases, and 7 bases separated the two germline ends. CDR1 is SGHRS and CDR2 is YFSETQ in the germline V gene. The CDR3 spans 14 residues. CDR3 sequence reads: CASSLASFYNEQFF. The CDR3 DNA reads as TGCGCCAGCAGCTTGGCTAGCTTCTACAATGAGCAGTTCTTC. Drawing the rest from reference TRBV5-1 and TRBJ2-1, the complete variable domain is KAGVTQTPRYLIKTRGQQVTLSCSPISGHRSVSWYQQTPGQGLQFLFEYFSETQRNKGNFPGRFSGRQFSNSRSEMNVSTLELGDSALYLCASSLASFYNEQFFGPGTRLTVL.

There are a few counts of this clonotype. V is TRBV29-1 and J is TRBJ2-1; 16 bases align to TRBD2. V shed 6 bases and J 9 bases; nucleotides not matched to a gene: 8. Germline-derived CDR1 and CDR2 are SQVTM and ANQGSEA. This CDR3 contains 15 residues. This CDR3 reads CSVDPGLAGGSEQFF. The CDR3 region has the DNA TGCAGCGTCGATCCGGGACTAGCGGGGGGGTCTGAGCAGTTCTTC.

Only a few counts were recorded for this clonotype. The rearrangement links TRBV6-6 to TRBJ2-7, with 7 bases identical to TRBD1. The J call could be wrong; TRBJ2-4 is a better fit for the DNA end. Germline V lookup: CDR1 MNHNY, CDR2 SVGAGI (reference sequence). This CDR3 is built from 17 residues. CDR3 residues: CASSYATGAWDKNIQYF. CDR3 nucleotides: TGTGCCAGCAGTTACGCAACAGGGGCATGGGACAAAAACATTCAGTACTTC.

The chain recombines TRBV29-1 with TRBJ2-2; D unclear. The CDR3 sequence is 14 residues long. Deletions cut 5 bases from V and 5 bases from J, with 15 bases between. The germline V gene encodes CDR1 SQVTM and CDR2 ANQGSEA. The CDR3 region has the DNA TGCAGCGTTCTGGACGCAGTAGTTACCGGGGAGCTGTTTTTT. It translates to CSVLDAVVTGELFF.

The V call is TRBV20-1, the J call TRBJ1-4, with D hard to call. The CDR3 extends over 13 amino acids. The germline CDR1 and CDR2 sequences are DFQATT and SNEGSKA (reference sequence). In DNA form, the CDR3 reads TGCAGCCATATCGAATTAGTAGTGGAAAAACTGTTTTTT. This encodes CSHIELVVEKLFF.